This section outlines one T cell receptor (beta chain) sequence together with its context. Treatment: oral pan-JAK inhibitor, 5-10 mg twice daily. V gave up 4 bases and J gave up 2 bases, with 8 bases separating them. The CDR3 consists of 13 residues. Germline CDR1 reads LGHNA; CDR2 reads YNFKEQ. The data were taken from a study of CD8+ T cells in alopecia areata. On the study more broadly: Those patients who were treated received oral tofacitinib, which was given at 5 to 10 mg twice daily for moderate-to-severe alopecia areata.

Extraction of RNA preceded its reverse transcription into cDNA, which served as the sequencing template. Method: immunoSEQ multiplex PCR; TCRdb's copy keeps in-frame clones and lacks some. The sample carries 100,000 to 140,000 clones, roughly 84% recorded once. The V call is TRBV4-2, the J call TRBJ1-1; TRBD1 is a possible D gene (5 bases). The material was CD8+ T cells sorted from blood, obtained at week 24, from a patient treated with tofacitinib. This clonotype originated in a human donor with alopecia areata. CDR3 sequence reads: CASSLGHNTEAFF. Written as DNA, the CDR3 is TGTGCCAGCAGCCTAGGACACAACACTGAAGCTTTCTTT.